The next 8 T cell receptor beta chains were all read from a single sample in a study of T cells after yellow fever vaccination. MiXCR was run by TCRdb on the 5' RACE reads, yielding one entry per CDR3 protein. The sample carries more than 200,000 distinct CDR3 sequences, around 3.5% recorded once. The sample here was PBMCs, taken 15 days after the yellow fever booster vaccination. The receptors were gathered from a man aged 18 to 30 who received the YFV17D yellow fever vaccine.

The sample holds many counts of this clonotype. The V and J genes are TRBV4-3 and TRBJ2-5; 8 bases align to TRBD2. V trimming: 4 bases; J trimming: 5 bases; junction bases outside the gene matches: 9. Germline V lookup: CDR1 LGHNA, CDR2 YSLEER. There are 15 residues in the CDR3. In DNA form, the CDR3 reads TGCGCCAGCAGCCCCTCCGGGGGGGCCTGGGAGACCCAGTACTTC. Amino acid sequence: CASSPSGGAWETQYF.

This clonotype has at least ten counts. The chain links TRBV7-9 to TRBJ2-1; 9 bases match TRBD2. Germline V gives CDR1 SEHNR, CDR2 FQNEAQ (reference sequence). Losses at the gene ends were 6 bases for V and 5 bases for J; bases not matched to a gene: 5. This CDR3 is 14 amino acids long. The CDR3 reads CASRHLAGNNEQFF. CDR3 DNA sequence: TGTGCCAGCAGGCACCTAGCGGGGAACAATGAGCAGTTCTTC.

Many counts were recorded for this clonotype. The chain employs TRBV5-1 and TRBJ2-5; no clear D gene. V lost 5 bases and J 1 base, leaving 6 bases between the germline ends. From germline, CDR1 is SGHRS and CDR2 YFSETQ. The CDR3 length is 12 residues. CDR3 amino acids: CASRRVQETQYF. The CDR3 bases are TGCGCCAGCAGAAGGGTCCAAGAGACCCAGTACTTC.

This clonotype came up many times. The chain couples TRBV7-9 to TRBJ2-5; D possibly corresponds to TRBD1 (5 bases). The ends were cut back, 2 bases at V and 1 base at J, with 8 bases in the middle. There are 14 residues in the CDR3. Looked up from germline, CDR1 is SEHNR and CDR2 is FQNEAQ (reference sequence). The CDR3 nucleotides read TGTGCCAGCAGCTTAATGCAGGGCCAAGAGACCCAGTACTTC. Translation gives CASSLMQGQETQYF.

The table lists this clonotype with many counts. The V gene is TRBV7-9, the J gene TRBJ1-4; no clear D gene. Trimming took off 5 bases at V and 2 bases at J, with 9 bases between the two ends. This CDR3 comprises 14 residues. Germline V gene sequence: CDR1 SEHNR, CDR2 FQNEAQ (reference sequence). This CDR3 reads CASSELGTNEKLFF. As DNA, the CDR3 is TGTGCCAGCAGCGAACTCGGGACTAATGAAAAACTGTTTTTT.

This clonotype was observed many times. J is TRBJ2-5 and V is TRBV12-3 or TRBV12-4; maybe TRBD2 (7 bases). The V end was cut by 3 bases, the J end by 2 bases, with 10 bases between. This CDR3 is built from 14 residues. The CDR3 spells CASSLGRGQETQYF. The CDR3 region has the DNA TGTGCCAGCAGTTTGGGGAGGGGGCAAGAGACCCAGTACTTC.

With respect to this clonotype: This sequence may be a read error, since a much larger clone differs from it by one base. CDR3 loop: CASSGTTYEQYF. The CDR3 DNA sequence: TGTGCCAGCAGCGGGACTACCTACGAGCAGTACTTC. The chain has TRBV12-3 or TRBV12-4 and TRBJ2-7, with TRBD2 identical over 7 bases. The V gene end was trimmed by 6 bases and the J gene end by 2 bases; junction bases not matched to a gene: 1. The CDR3 loop spans 12 amino acids.

This clonotype has a count of ten or more. The J gene is TRBJ1-6, the V gene TRBV2; 9 nucleotides agree with TRBD1. This CDR3 spans 15 amino acids. Germline V gene sequence: CDR1 SNHLY, CDR2 FYNNEI. Trimming at V came to 0 bases and at J to 7 bases, leaving 1 base not matched to a gene. In nucleotides, the CDR3 is TGTGCCAGCAGTGAAGCGGGACAGGGAAATTCACCCCTCCACTTT. It specifies CASSEAGQGNSPLHF.